The rows below give T cell receptor beta chains drawn from one sample of a study of blood T cells in healthy people across ages. MiXCR was run by TCRdb on the 5' RACE reads, yielding one entry per CDR3 protein. The table records over 700,000 distinct CDR3 sequences, less than 70% of them present only once. The specimen was blood. The receptor set was obtained from a man at least 80 years old in good health. Both conserved end residues are part of each CDR3. A D gene is named only where the DNA matches it firmly. The size field is filled for only some rows; it gives once, few, many or a size class.

V gene,J gene,clone size,D gene,CDR3 length,CDR3 protein,CDR3 DNA
TRBV29-1,TRBJ2-3,NA,NA,11,CSTEGGRYVYF,TGCAGCACCGAGGGGGGCAGATACGTGTATTTT
TRBV18,TRBJ2-1,once,NA,16,CASSQGRDWRYNEQFF,TGTGCCAGCTCACAGGGCCGGGACTGGAGGTACAATGAGCAGTTCTTC
TRBV27,TRBJ2-7,few,NA,13,CASSSIQGAEQYF,TGTGCCAGCAGTTCCATACAGGGTGCCGAGCAGTACTTC
TRBV2,TRBJ2-4,few,NA,14,CASSERLAKNIQYF,TGTGCCAGCAGTGAGAGGTTAGCCAAAAACATTCAGTACTTC
TRBV29-1,TRBJ2-7,NA,NA,10,CSVAGNEQYF,TGCAGCGTTGCTGGGAACGAGCAGTACTTC
TRBV19,TRBJ2-1,NA,TRBD2,14,CASRRLAGANEQFF,TGTGCCAGTAGGAGACTAGCGGGTGCCAATGAGCAGTTCTTC
TRBV24-1,TRBJ2-7,NA,NA,14,CATSAGGSSYEQYF,TGTGCCACCAGTGCCGGGGGAAGCTCCTACGAGCAGTACTTC
TRBV29-1,TRBJ2-7,NA,NA,12,CSVADRFNEQYF,TGCAGCGTTGCGGACCGGTTCAATGAGCAGTACTTC
TRBV14,TRBJ1-2,NA,NA,14,CASTRNGWGEGYTF,TGTGCCAGCACCCGCAACGGCTGGGGCGAGGGCTACACCTTC
TRBV7-2,TRBJ2-7,NA,NA,13,CASGSLGGGEQYF,TGTGCCAGCGGCTCCCTGGGAGGGGGAGAGCAGTACTTC
TRBV7-3,TRBJ2-2,NA,NA,13,CASSFSASGELFF,TGTGCCAGCAGCTTCTCAGCCTCCGGGGAGCTGTTTTTT
TRBV10-3,TRBJ2-7,NA,TRBD2,12,CAIAGASYEQYF,TGTGCCATCGCGGGAGCATCGTACGAGCAGTACTTC
TRBV20-1,TRBJ2-7,NA,TRBD1,13,CSAPGTGYNEQYF,TGCAGTGCACCCGGGACAGGCTACAATGAGCAGTACTTC
TRBV24-1,TRBJ1-2,NA,NA,14,CATSDRTGNYGYTF,TGTGCCACCAGTGATCGGACGGGGAACTATGGCTACACCTTC
TRBV25-1,TRBJ2-3,NA,NA,13,CASSEVSTDTQYF,TGTGCCAGCAGTGAGGTTAGCACAGATACGCAGTATTTT
TRBV7-9,TRBJ2-1,few,TRBD2,15,CASSLSAGVFNEQFF,TGTGCCAGCAGCTTAAGTGCGGGAGTATTCAATGAGCAGTTCTTC
TRBV29-1,TRBJ2-1,once,TRBD2,14,CSLRSGRGYYEQFF,TGCAGCCTCCGTAGCGGGAGGGGTTACTATGAGCAGTTCTTC
TRBV10-3,TRBJ2-5,NA,NA,14,CAISASRNQETQYF,TGTGCCATCAGCGCGTCACGGAACCAAGAGACCCAGTACTTC
TRBV7-2,TRBJ2-3,NA,NA,16,CAGSLVSRRLSDTQYF,TGTGCCGGCAGCTTAGTATCCAGGCGGCTCTCGGATACGCAGTATTTT
TRBV12-3/TRBV12-4,TRBJ2-1,NA,TRBD2,15,CASRDLAGLYNEQFF,TGTGCCAGCAGAGATTTAGCGGGGTTATACAATGAGCAGTTCTTC
TRBV10-3,TRBJ1-2,few,TRBD1,16,CAISEGGAGGTYGYTF,TGTGCCATCAGTGAGGGCGGCGCAGGGGGCACCTATGGCTACACCTTC
TRBV7-9,TRBJ2-2,NA,NA,12,CASIENTGELFF,TGTGCCAGCATTGAGAACACCGGGGAGCTGTTTTTT